One sample yielded the 16 T cell receptor beta chains listed below, sequenced in a study of cytomegalovirus exposure and HLA in healthy donors. Amplification used 60 Vbeta primers and 13 Jbeta primers. Here immunoSEQ multiplex PCR was the method, and the copy in TCRdb shows in-frame clones only, minus some. The table includes 110,000 to 150,000 clones, approximately 79% detected once. Sequencing was carried out using PBMCs. These TCRs come from a woman in her 30s in good health and CMV-seronegative.

This clone came up a few times. V usage is TRBV2 and J usage is TRBJ2-3; TRBD2 is a possible D gene (5 bases). This CDR3 comprises 14 residues. Trimming took 5 bases from V and 8 from J, leaving 17 bases between them. Germline V gene data show CDR1 as SNHLY and CDR2 as FYNNEI. CDR3 region: CASSSQAGEGTQYF. The CDR3 nucleotides are TGTGCCAGCAGTTCCCAGGCGGGCGAGGGTACGCAGTATTTT. The whole variable domain, filled in from reference TRBV2 and TRBJ2-3, reads EPEVTQTPSHQVTQMGQEVILRCVPISNHLYFYWYRQILGQKVEFLVSFYNNEISEKSEIFDDQFSVERPDGSNFTLKIRSTKLEDSAMYFCASSSQAGEGTQYFGPGTRLTVL.

The V and J genes are TRBV5-1 and TRBJ2-2, with 8 bases aligning to TRBD2. V shed 2 bases, J shed 6 bases, and the junction held 9 bases outside the gene matches. Germline CDR1 reads SGHRS; CDR2 reads YFSETQ. CDR3 length: 16 amino acids. CDR3 region: CASSFLAGGRAGELFF. As DNA, the CDR3 is TGCGCCAGCAGCTTTTTGGCGGGGGGCCGCGCCGGGGAGCTGTTTTTT.

This chain connects TRBV20-1 to TRBJ1-3, with 7 bases aligning to TRBD1. CDR3 length equals 11 residues. Germline V CDR1 and CDR2: DFQATT, SNEGSKA (reference sequence). Losses at the gene ends were 6 bases for V and 7 bases for J; bases not matched to a gene: 3. The CDR3 DNA sequence: TGCAGTGCATCACAGGGGAACACCATATATTTT. This encodes CSASQGNTIYF.

The gene calls are TRBV29-1 and TRBJ1-2; TRBD1 might be the D (5 bases). The CDR3 length is 15 residues. The V end lost 2 bases, the J end lost 3 bases, and 16 bases lay between the germline ends. CDR1 and CDR2 from the germline V gene are SQVTM and ANQGSEA. DNA of the CDR3: TGCAGCGTTGAAAATCGGGGGGGAAGAGACTATGGCTACACCTTC. It specifies CSVENRGGRDYGYTF.

This chain links TRBV5-4 with TRBJ1-1; TRBD1 matches at 9 bases. CDR3 size: 15 residues. V lost 3 bases and J lost 1; bases outside the gene matches: 4. Germline-derived CDR1 and CDR2 are SGHNT and YYREEE (reference sequence). The CDR3 nucleotides are TGTGCCAGCAGCTCTCCGGGACAGGGGAACACTGAAGCTTTCTTT. Translation gives CASSSPGQGNTEAFF.

The rearrangement joins TRBV18 to TRBJ2-5; a weak D match, TRBD2 (6 bases). Germline V gives CDR1 KGHSH, CDR2 LQKENI. The CDR3 runs to 13 residues. V lost 2 bases, J lost 5 bases, and 9 bases lay in between. The CDR3 DNA follows: TGTGCCAGCTCACCAAATCTAGCGGAGACCCAGTACTTC. This encodes CASSPNLAETQYF.

V gene TRBV5-4 combines with J gene TRBJ1-2; 11 bases map to TRBD1. V lost 2 bases, J lost 4 bases, and 4 bases stayed unmatched. This CDR3 has 15 residues. CDR1 and CDR2 (germline): SGHNT, YYREEE (reference sequence). The CDR3 here is CASSLSGQGGYGYTF. Written as DNA, the CDR3 is TGTGCCAGCAGCTTATCGGGACAGGGGGGCTATGGCTACACCTTC.

CDR3 residues: CSVGSGTGEYEQYF. The CDR3 DNA is TGCAGCGTAGGGTCCGGGACAGGGGAATACGAGCAGTACTTC. The rearrangement links TRBV29-1 to TRBJ2-7, with 10 bases that match TRBD1. Germline loops: CDR1 SQVTM, CDR2 ANQGSEA. The CDR3 consists of 14 residues. Unmatched junction bases numbered 9, after V lost 6 bases and J lost 4 bases.

The chain is built from TRBV21-1 and TRBJ1-1; TRBD1 is taken as the D call from the table, unchecked against the DNA. TRBV21-1 is noted as a pseudogene. The CDR3 is made up of 14 amino acids. The CDR3 sequence is CASRGQGGDTEAFF. The CDR3 coding sequence is TGTGCCAGCAGAGGACAGGGGGGTGACACTGAAGCTTTCTTT.

This rearrangement joins TRBV6-1 to TRBJ1-1, with TRBD1 as a possible D gene (6 bases). V lost 7 bases and J 3 bases, leaving 18 bases between the germline ends. There are 15 residues in the CDR3. Germline CDR1 and CDR2: MNHNS and SASEGT. This CDR3 is CASNSLRTGYTEAFF. The CDR3 DNA is TGTGCCAGCAACTCTCTTCGAACAGGGTACACTGAAGCTTTCTTT.

This clone occurred a few times. The genes are TRBV5-5 and TRBJ1-1; D is perhaps TRBD1 (5 bases). V gave up 1 base and J gave up 7 bases, with 11 bases separating them. Per the germline V gene, CDR1 is SGHKS and CDR2 is YYEKEE (reference sequence). This CDR3 has 13 residues. CDR3 in DNA: TGTGCCAGCAGCTTGCAGGGTGCCAGTGAAGCTTTCTTT. It yields the protein CASSLQGASEAFF.

The chain uses TRBV4-2 and TRBJ2-7; TRBD1 matches 9 bases. Per the germline V gene, CDR1 is LGHNA and CDR2 is YNFKEQ. This CDR3 has 15 amino acids. J lost 0 bases, V lost 4 bases, and 4 bases had no gene match. The CDR3 region is CASSLGTGSSYEQYF. The CDR3 DNA is TGTGCCAGCAGCCTCGGGACAGGGAGCTCCTACGAGCAGTACTTC.

The gene calls are TRBV7-8 and TRBJ2-2; 9 nucleotides agree with TRBD1. The V gene's germline CDR1 is SGHVS and CDR2 FQNEAQ. After removal of 5 bases from V and 7 bases from J, the junction contained 8 bases not matched to a gene. The CDR3 runs to 15 residues. CDR3 sequence: CASSLTQGAGGELFF. DNA of the CDR3: TGTGCCAGCAGCCTAACACAGGGGGCCGGCGGGGAGCTGTTTTTT.

The V and J genes are TRBV11-2 and TRBJ2-7; TRBD2 agrees at 12 bases. The CDR3 loop spans 16 amino acids. Germline V gene data show CDR1 as SGHAT and CDR2 as FQNNGV. The V gene end was trimmed by 3 bases and the J gene end by 6 bases; junction bases not matched to a gene: 9. CDR3 DNA sequence: TGTGCCAGCAGCTTGTCTAGCGGGGGGGCGGCTTTCGAGCAGTACTTC. It is translated as CASSLSSGGAAFEQYF.

V usage is TRBV6-5 and J usage is TRBJ2-2; 11 bases line up with TRBD1. CDR1 is MNHEY, CDR2 SVGAGI, per germline. The CDR3 is 15 residues long. V shed 2 bases, J shed 6 bases, and the junction held 2 bases outside the gene matches. CDR3: CASSYAGQGAGELFF. DNA for the CDR3: TGTGCCAGCAGTTACGCGGGACAGGGGGCCGGGGAGCTGTTTTTT.

This clone occurred once. The sample carries other DNA sequences with the same CDR3. V usage is TRBV6-6 and J usage is TRBJ2-7; 11 nucleotides agree with TRBD2. The CDR3 is 15 residues long. Unmatched junction bases numbered 3, after V lost 2 bases and J lost 3 bases. The germline CDR1 and CDR2 sequences are MNHNY and SVGAGI (reference sequence). The DNA for the CDR3 is TGTGCCAGCAGTTACCCCGGGACTAGCGGCTACGAGCAGTACTTC. Translation gives CASSYPGTSGYEQYF.